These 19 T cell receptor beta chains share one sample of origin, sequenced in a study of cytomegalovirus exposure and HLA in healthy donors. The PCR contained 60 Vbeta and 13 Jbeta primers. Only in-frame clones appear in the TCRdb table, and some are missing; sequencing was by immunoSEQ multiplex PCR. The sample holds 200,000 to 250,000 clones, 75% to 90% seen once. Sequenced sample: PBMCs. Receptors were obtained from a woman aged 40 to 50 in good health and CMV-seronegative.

The CDR3 nucleotides are TGCGCCAGCAGCCAACTCCCGGTGGGGGGGGGACAGCCCCAGCATTTT. Encoded protein: CASSQLPVGGGQPQHF. V usage is TRBV4-1 and J usage is TRBJ1-5, with a weak D call TRBD1 (5 bases). Germline V gives CDR1 MGHRA, CDR2 YSYEKL. The V gene lost 2 bases and the J gene lost 7 bases, with 18 bases spanning the gap. The CDR3 is 16 amino acids.

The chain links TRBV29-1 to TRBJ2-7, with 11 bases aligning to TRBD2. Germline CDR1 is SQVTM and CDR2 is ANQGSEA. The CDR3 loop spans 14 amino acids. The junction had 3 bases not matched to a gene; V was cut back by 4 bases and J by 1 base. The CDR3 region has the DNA TGCAGCGTTGCTGGACTAGCGGGTTCCTACGAGCAGTACTTC. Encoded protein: CSVAGLAGSYEQYF.

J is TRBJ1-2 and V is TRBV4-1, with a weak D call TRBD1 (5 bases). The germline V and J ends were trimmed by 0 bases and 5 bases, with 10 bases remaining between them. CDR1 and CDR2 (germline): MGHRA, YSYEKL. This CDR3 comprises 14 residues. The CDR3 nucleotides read TGCGCCAGCAGCCAAGATACAGGATCTTATGGCTACACCTTC. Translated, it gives CASSQDTGSYGYTF.

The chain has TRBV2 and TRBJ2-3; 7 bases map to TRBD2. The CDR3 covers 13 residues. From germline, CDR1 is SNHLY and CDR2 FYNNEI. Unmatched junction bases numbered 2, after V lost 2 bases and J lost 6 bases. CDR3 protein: CASSELAADTQYF. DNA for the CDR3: TGTGCCAGCAGTGAACTAGCGGCGGATACGCAGTATTTT.

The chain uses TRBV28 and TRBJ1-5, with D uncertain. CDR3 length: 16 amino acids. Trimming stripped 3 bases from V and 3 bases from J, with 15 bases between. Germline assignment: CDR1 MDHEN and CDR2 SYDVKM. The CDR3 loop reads CASSFRHSSDNQPQHF. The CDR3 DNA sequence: TGTGCCAGCAGTTTCCGACATTCGTCGGACAATCAGCCCCAGCATTTT.

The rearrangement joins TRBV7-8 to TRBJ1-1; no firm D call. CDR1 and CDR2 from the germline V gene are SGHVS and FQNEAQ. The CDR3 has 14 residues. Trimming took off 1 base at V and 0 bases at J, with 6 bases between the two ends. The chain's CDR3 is CASSLVSVNTEAFF. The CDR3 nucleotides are TGTGCCAGCAGCTTAGTATCGGTGAACACTGAAGCTTTCTTT.

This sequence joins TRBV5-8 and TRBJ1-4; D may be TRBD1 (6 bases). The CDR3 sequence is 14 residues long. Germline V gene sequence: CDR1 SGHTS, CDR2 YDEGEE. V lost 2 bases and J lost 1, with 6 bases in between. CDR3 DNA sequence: TGTGCCAGCAGCTTACAGGGAACTAATGAAAAACTGTTTTTT. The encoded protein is CASSLQGTNEKLFF.

The CDR3 DNA follows: TGTGCCAGCAGTCCTCCCGGACTAGCTTCCCGGGAGCTGTTTTTT. It yields the protein CASSPPGLASRELFF. The chain joins TRBV28 to TRBJ2-2; 8 bases fit TRBD2. J lost 9 bases, V lost 5 bases, and 11 bases had no gene match. This CDR3 contains 15 residues. CDR1 and CDR2 (germline): MDHEN, SYDVKM.

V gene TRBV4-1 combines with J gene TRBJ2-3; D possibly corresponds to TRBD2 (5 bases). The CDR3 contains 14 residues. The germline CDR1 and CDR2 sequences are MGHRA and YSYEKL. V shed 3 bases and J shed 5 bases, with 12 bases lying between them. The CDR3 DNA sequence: TGCGCCAGCAGCCAGCAGCGGACGGTAGATACGCAGTATTTT. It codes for CASSQQRTVDTQYF.

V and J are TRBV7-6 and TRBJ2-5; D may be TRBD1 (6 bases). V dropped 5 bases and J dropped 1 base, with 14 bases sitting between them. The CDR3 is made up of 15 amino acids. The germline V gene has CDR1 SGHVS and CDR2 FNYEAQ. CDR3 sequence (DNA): TGTGCCAGCAGCATTACGGGACAAACCCAAGAGACCCAGTACTTC. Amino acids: CASSITGQTQETQYF.

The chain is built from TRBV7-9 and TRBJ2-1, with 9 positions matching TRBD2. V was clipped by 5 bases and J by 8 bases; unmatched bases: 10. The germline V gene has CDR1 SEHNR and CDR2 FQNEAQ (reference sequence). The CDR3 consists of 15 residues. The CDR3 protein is CASSEIAGVHDEQFF. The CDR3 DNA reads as TGTGCCAGCAGCGAAATAGCGGGAGTACACGATGAGCAGTTCTTC.

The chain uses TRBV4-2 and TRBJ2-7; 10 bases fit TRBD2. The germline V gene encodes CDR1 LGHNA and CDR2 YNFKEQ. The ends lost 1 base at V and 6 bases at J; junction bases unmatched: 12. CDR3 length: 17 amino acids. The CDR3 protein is CASSQAGASGSFSEQYF. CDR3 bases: TGTGCCAGCAGCCAAGCCGGGGCTAGCGGGAGTTTCTCCGAGCAGTACTTC.

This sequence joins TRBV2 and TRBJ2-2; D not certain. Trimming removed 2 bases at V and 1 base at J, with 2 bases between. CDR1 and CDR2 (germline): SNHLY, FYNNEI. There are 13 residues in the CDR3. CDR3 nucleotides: TGTGCCAGCAGTGAACAGAACACCGGGGAGCTGTTTTTT. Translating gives CASSEQNTGELFF.

The CDR3 DNA reads as TGTGCCTGGAGTGTACGGGCGACAGGGACAAGAGAAAAACTGTTTTTT. It codes for CAWSVRATGTREKLFF. The chain employs TRBV30 and TRBJ1-4; TRBD1 aligns across 7 bases. This CDR3 region has 16 residues. V lost 0 bases to trimming and J lost 8 bases; unmatched junction nucleotides: 12. CDR1 GTSNPN and CDR2 SVGIG come from the germline V gene (reference sequence).

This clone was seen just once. DNA for the CDR3: TGTGCCAGCAGCCTATCGTCGCTGGCAACTAATGAAAAACTGTTTTTT. This encodes CASSLSSLATNEKLFF. This chain links TRBV11-2 with TRBJ1-4, with D uncertain. In germline, CDR1 is SGHAT, CDR2 FQNNGV. V was shortened by 5 bases and J by 0 bases, with 13 bases between the two germline ends. The CDR3 has 16 residues.

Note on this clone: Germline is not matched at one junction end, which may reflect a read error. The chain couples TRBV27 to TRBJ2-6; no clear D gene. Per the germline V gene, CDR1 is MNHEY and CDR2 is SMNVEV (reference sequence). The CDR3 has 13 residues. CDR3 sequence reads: CASGLLGANVLTF. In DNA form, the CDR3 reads TGTGCCAGCGGTTTACTTGGGGCCAACGTCCTGACTTTC.

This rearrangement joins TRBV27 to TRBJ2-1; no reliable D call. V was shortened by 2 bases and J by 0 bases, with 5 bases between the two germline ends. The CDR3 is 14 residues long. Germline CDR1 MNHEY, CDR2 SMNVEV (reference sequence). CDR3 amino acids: CASSLKYSYNEQFF. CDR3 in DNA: TGTGCCAGCAGTTTAAAATACTCCTACAATGAGCAGTTCTTC.

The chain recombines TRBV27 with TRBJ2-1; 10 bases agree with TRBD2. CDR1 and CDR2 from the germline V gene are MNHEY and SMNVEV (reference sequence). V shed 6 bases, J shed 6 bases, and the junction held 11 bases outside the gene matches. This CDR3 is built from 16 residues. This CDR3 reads CASSLGAGGPVNEQFF. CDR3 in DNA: TGTGCCAGCAGCCTCGGAGCGGGAGGGCCGGTCAATGAGCAGTTCTTC.

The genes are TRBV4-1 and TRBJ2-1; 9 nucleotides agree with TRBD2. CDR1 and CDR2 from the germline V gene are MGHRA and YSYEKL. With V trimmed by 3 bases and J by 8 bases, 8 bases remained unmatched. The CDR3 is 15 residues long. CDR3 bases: TGCGCCAGCAGCCATGTAGCGGGAGCTGTCGATGAGCAGTTCTTC. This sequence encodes CASSHVAGAVDEQFF.